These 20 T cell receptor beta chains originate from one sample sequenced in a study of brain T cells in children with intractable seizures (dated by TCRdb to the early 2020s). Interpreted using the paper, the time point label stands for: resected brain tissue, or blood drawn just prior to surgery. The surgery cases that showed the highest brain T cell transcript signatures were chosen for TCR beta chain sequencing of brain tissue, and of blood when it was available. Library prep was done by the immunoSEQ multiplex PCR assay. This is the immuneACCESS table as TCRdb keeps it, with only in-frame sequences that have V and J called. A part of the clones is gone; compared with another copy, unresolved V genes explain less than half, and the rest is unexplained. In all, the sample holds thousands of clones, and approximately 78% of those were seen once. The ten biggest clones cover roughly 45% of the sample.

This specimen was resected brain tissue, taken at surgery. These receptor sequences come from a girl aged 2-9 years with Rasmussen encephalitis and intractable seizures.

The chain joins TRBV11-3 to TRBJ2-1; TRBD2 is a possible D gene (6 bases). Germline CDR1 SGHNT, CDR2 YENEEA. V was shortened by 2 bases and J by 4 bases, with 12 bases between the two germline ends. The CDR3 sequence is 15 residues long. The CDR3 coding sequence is TGTGCCAGCAGCTTATGGGCTAGCGAATACAATGAGCAGTTCTTC. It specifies CASSLWASEYNEQFF.

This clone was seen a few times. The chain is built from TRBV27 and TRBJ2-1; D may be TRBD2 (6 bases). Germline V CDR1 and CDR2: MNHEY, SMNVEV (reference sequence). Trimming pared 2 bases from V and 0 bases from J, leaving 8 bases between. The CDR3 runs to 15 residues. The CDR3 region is CASSLRGNSYNEQFF. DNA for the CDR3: TGTGCCAGCAGTTTACGGGGGAACTCCTACAATGAGCAGTTCTTC.

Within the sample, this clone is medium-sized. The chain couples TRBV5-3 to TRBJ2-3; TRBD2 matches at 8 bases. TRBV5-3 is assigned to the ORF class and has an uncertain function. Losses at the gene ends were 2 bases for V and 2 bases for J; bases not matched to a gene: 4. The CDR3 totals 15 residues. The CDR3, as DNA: TGTGCCAGAAGCTTTAAAGGACTAGCCACAGATACGCAGTATTTT. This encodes CARSFKGLATDTQYF.

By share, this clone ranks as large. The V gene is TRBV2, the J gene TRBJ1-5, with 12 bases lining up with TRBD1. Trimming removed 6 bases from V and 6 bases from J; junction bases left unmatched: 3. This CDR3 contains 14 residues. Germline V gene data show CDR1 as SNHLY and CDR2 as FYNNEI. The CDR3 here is CASRGTGGGQPQHF. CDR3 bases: TGTGCCAGCAGGGGGACAGGGGGCGGTCAGCCCCAGCATTTT.

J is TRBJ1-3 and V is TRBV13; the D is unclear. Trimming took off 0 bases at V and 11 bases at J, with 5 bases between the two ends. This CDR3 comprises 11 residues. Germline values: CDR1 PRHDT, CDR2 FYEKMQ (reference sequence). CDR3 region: CASSLGGSIYF. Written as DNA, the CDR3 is TGTGCCAGCAGCTTAGGTGGGTCCATATATTTT.

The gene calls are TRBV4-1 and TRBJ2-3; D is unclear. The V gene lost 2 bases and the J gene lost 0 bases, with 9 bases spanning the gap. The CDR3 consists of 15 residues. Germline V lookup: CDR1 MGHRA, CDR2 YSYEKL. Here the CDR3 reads CASSQKSTSTDTQYF. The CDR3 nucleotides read TGCGCCAGCAGCCAAAAGTCGACGAGCACAGATACGCAGTATTTT.

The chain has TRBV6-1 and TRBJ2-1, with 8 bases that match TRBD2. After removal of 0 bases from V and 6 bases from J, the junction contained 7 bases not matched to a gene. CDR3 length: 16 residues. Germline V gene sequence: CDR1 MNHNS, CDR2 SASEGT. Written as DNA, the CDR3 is TGTGCCAGCAGTGAAGCGCTCGCGGGAGGACTCAATGAGCAGTTCTTC. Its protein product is CASSEALAGGLNEQFF.

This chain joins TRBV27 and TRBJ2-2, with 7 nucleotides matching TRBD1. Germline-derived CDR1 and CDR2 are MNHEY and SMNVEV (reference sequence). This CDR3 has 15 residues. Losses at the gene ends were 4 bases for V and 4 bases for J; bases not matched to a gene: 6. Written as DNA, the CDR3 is TGTGCCAGCAGTTCGACCGGGACAGCCACCGGGGAGCTGTTTTTT. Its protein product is CASSSTGTATGELFF.

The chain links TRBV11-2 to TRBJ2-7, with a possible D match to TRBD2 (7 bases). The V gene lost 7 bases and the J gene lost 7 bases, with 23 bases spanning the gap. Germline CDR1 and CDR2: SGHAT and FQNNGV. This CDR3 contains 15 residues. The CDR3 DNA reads TGTGCCAGCAACCCGGACGGGGGGCCCCTTGGGGAGCAGTACTTC. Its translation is CASNPDGGPLGEQYF.

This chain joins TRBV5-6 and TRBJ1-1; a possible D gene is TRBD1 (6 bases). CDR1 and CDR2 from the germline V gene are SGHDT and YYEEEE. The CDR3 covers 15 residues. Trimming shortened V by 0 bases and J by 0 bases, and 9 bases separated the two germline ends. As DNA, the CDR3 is TGTGCCAGCAGCTTGGGGGGGCGGTTGAACACTGAAGCTTTCTTT. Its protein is CASSLGGRLNTEAFF.

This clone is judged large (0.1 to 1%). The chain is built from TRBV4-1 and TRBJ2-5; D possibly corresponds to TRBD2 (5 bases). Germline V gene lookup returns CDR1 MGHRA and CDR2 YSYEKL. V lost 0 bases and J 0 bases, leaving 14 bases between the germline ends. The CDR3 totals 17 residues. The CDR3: CASSQEASSGNQETQYF. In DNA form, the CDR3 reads TGCGCCAGCAGCCAAGAAGCGTCAAGCGGTAACCAAGAGACCCAGTACTTC.

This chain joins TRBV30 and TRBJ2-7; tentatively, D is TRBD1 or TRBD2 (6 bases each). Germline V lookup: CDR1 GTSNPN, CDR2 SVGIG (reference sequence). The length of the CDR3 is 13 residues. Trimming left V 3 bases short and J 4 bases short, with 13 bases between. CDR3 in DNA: TGTGCCTGGAGCAACGCGGGACATTACGAGCAGTACTTC. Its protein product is CAWSNAGHYEQYF. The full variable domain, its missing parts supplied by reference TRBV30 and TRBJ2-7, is SQTIHQWPATLVQPVGSPLSLECTVEGTSNPNLYWYRQAAGRGLQLLFYSVGIGQISSEVPQNLSASRPQDRQFILSSKKLLLSDSGFYLCAWSNAGHYEQYFGPGTRLTVT.

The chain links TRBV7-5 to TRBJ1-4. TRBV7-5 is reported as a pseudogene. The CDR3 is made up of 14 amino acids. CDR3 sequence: CVRSLGTWHEKLFF. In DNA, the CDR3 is TGTGTCAGAAGCTTGGGGACCTGGCATGAAAAACTGTTTTTT.

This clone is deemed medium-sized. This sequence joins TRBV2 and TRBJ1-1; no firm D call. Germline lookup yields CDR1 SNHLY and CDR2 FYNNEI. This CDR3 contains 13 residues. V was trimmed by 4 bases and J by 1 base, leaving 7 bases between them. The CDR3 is CASSGIANTEAFF. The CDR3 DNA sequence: TGTGCCAGCAGTGGGATAGCGAACACTGAAGCTTTCTTT.

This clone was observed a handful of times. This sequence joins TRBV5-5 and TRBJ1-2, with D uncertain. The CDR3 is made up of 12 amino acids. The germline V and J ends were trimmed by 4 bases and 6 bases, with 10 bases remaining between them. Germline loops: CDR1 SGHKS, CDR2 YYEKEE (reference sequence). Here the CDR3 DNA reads TGTGCCAGCAGCCCAGGACGGAATGGCTACACCTTC. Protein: CASSPGRNGYTF.

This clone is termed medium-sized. CDR3 region: CASSAPGTGVNQPQHF. The CDR3 coding sequence is TGCGCCAGCAGCGCGCCAGGGACAGGAGTTAATCAGCCCCAGCATTTT. J is TRBJ1-5 and V is TRBV5-1, with TRBD1 identical over 8 bases. Losses at the gene ends were 4 bases for V and 4 bases for J; bases not matched to a gene: 10. The CDR3 contains 16 residues. Germline CDR1 SGHRS, CDR2 YFSETQ. The entire variable domain, with the rest obtained from reference TRBV5-1 and TRBJ1-5, is as follows: KAGVTQTPRYLIKTRGQQVTLSCSPISGHRSVSWYQQTPGQGLQFLFEYFSETQRNKGNFPGRFSGRQFSNSRSEMNVSTLELGDSALYLCASSAPGTGVNQPQHFGDGTRLSIL.

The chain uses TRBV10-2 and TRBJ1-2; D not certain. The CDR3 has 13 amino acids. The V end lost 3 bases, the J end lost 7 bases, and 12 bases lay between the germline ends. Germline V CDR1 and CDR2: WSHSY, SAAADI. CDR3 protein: CASSDVVRGGYTF. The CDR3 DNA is TGCGCCAGCAGTGATGTGGTGCGAGGTGGCTACACCTTC.

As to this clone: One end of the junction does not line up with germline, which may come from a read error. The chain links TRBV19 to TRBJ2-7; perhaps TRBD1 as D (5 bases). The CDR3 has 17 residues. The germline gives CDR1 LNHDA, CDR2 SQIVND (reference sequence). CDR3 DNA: TGTGCCTGTAGTGTGGATGACTGGGCAGGGAAACCCTACGAGCAGTACTTC. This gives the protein CACSVDDWAGKPYEQYF.

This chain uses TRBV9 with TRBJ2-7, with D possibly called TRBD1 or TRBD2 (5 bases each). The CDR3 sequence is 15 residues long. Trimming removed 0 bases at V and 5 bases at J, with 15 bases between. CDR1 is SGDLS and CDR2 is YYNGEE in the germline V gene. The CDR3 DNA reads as TGTGCCAGCAGCGTAGCCGGGACCTCCGGGGACGAGCAGTACTTC. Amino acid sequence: CASSVAGTSGDEQYF.

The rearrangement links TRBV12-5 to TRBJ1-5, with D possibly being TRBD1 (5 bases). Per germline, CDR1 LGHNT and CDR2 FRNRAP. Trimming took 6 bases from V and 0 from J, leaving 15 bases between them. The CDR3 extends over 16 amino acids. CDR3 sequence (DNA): TGTGCTAGTGGCCCCCACCCAGGGTATAGCAATCAGCCCCAGCATTTT. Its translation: CASGPHPGYSNQPQHF.